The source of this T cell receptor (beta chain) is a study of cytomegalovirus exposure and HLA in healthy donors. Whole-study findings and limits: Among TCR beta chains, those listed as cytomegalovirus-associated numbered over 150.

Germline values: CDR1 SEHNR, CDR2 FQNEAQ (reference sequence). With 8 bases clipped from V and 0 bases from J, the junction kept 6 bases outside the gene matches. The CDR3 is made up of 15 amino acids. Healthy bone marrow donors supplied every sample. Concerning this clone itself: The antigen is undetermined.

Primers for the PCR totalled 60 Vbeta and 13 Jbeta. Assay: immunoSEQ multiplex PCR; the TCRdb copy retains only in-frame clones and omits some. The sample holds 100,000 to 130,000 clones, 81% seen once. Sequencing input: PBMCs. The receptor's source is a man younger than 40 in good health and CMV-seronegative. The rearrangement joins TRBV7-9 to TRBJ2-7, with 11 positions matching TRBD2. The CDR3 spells CASAEGTSGSYEQYF. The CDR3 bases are TGTGCCAGCGCCGAGGGGACTAGCGGCTCCTACGAGCAGTACTTC.